These 27 T cell receptor beta chains originate from one sample sequenced in a study of T cells after yellow fever vaccination. Each CDR3 protein gets one entry after TCRdb re-called the 5' RACE reads with MiXCR. This table holds about 68,000 distinct CDR3 sequences, 5% to 8% found once. This specimen consisted of CD8+ T cells sorted from PBMCs, obtained more than 35 days after the first yellow fever vaccination. The receptor set was obtained from a man aged 18-30 years who received the YFV17D yellow fever vaccine.

Relative to its sample, this clonotype is medium-sized (0.01 to 0.1%). The chain joins TRBV10-1 to TRBJ2-3; no reliable D call. This CDR3 is built from 11 residues. Trimming left V 4 bases short and J 8 bases short, with 7 bases between. Germline V gene data show CDR1 as WNHNN and CDR2 as SYGVQD (reference sequence). Here the CDR3 reads CASSGIGTQYF. The CDR3 region has the DNA TGCGCCAGCAGTGGAATTGGTACGCAGTATTTT.

This clonotype was counted a few times. V is TRBV4-2 and J is TRBJ1-1; 10 nucleotides align to TRBD1. The CDR3 runs 17 residues. Germline V gene lookup returns CDR1 LGHNA and CDR2 YNFKEQ. With V trimmed by 0 bases and J by 0 bases, 4 bases remained unmatched. The CDR3 DNA sequence: TGTGCCAGCAGCCAAGAACCGACAGGGGGCATGAACACTGAAGCTTTCTTT. Translating gives CASSQEPTGGMNTEAFF.

This clonotype was seen many times. This sequence joins TRBV4-1 and TRBJ2-7; 11 bases are shared with TRBD1. The germline V gene has CDR1 MGHRA and CDR2 YSYEKL. This CDR3 spans 15 amino acids. Trimming at V came to 4 bases and at J to 4 bases, leaving 6 bases not matched to a gene. The CDR3 reads CASSLTGTGGYEQYF. The CDR3 DNA is TGCGCCAGCAGCCTTACCGGGACAGGGGGATACGAGCAGTACTTC.

A remark on this clonotype: A much larger clone lies a single base off, so this may be a read error. The gene calls are TRBV7-6 and TRBJ2-1; 7 bases are shared with TRBD2. Germline lookup yields CDR1 SGHVS and CDR2 FNYEAQ. The CDR3 totals 14 residues. V was clipped by 4 bases and J by 12 bases; unmatched bases: 12. The CDR3 DNA sequence: TGTGCCAGCAGCTCTCCGACTAGCCCCCCGGTGCAGTTCTTC. It yields the protein CASSSPTSPPVQFF.

This clonotype occurred many times. The rearrangement links TRBV12-3 or TRBV12-4 to TRBJ2-2; D unresolved. Deletions cut 8 bases from V and 5 bases from J, with 15 bases between. This CDR3 spans 14 amino acids. CDR3 bases: TGTGCCAGCTCCCCCCTTGGAAGGACCGGGGAGCTGTTTTTT. It encodes CASSPLGRTGELFF.

This chain joins TRBV14 and TRBJ2-1; D is ambiguous. The germline CDR1 and CDR2 sequences are SGHDN and FVKESK. This CDR3 contains 17 residues. V lost 0 bases and J 0 bases, leaving 12 bases between the germline ends. Here the CDR3 reads CASSQEPGPSSYNEQFF. The CDR3 DNA reads TGTGCCAGCAGCCAAGAACCCGGCCCTAGCTCCTACAATGAGCAGTTCTTC.

The sample holds many counts of this clonotype. The rearrangement uses TRBV5-5 and TRBJ2-7, with D uncertain. CDR1 is SGHKS, CDR2 YYEKEE, per germline (reference sequence). The CDR3 contains 15 residues. V lost 0 bases and J 0 bases, leaving 10 bases between the germline ends. In nucleotides, the CDR3 is TGTGCCAGCAGCTTGGTAACGGGCAACTCCTACGAGCAGTACTTC. Protein sequence: CASSLVTGNSYEQYF.

The chain is built from TRBV7-3 and TRBJ2-1, with 8 nucleotides matching TRBD1. Germline CDR1 and CDR2: SGHTA and FQGTGA. Trimming cost V 3 bases and J 0 bases; bases outside gene matches: 4. The CDR3 covers 16 residues. CDR3 sequence: CASSFTDRASYNEQFF. CDR3 sequence (DNA): TGTGCCAGCAGCTTCACGGACAGGGCCTCCTACAATGAGCAGTTCTTC.

This clonotype was recorded many times. V gene TRBV4-1 combines with J gene TRBJ2-2; perhaps TRBD2 as D (5 bases). The CDR3 is 14 amino acids. Germline V lookup: CDR1 MGHRA, CDR2 YSYEKL. Trimming shortened V by 6 bases and J by 0 bases, and 8 bases separated the two germline ends. The CDR3 nucleotides read TGCGCCAGCAGGACCGGGGCGAACACCGGGGAGCTGTTTTTT. This codes for CASRTGANTGELFF.

This clonotype was counted ten times or more. J is TRBJ2-3 and V is TRBV7-9, with TRBD2 matching 7 bases. CDR3 length: 16 residues. CDR1 is SEHNR and CDR2 is FQNEAQ in the germline V gene (reference sequence). With 4 bases clipped from V and 6 bases from J, the junction kept 13 bases outside the gene matches. This CDR3 reads CASSSAASGLLDTQYF. The CDR3 region has the DNA TGTGCCAGCAGCTCGGCGGCTAGCGGACTGTTGGATACGCAGTATTTT.

A note on this clonotype: A much larger clone differs by one base, so this may be a read error. The V gene is TRBV6-1, the J gene TRBJ2-5; possibly TRBD2 for D (5 bases). The CDR3 sequence is 14 residues long. Looked up from germline, CDR1 is MNHNS and CDR2 is SASEGT. V shed 9 bases and J shed 1 base, with 15 bases lying between them. The CDR3 DNA sequence: TGTGCCAGTAATTGGAGGAGGCTCCAAGAGACCCAGTACTTC. This encodes CASNWRRLQETQYF.

This clonotype came up many times. The chain couples TRBV20-1 to TRBJ2-7; D possibly matches TRBD1 or TRBD2 (6 bases each). The CDR3 sequence is 13 residues long. Per the germline V gene, CDR1 is DFQATT and CDR2 is SNEGSKA (reference sequence). V was trimmed by 0 bases and J by 6 bases, leaving 12 bases between them. The CDR3 is CSARDLGGREQYF. CDR3 nucleotide sequence: TGCAGTGCTAGAGATCTGGGGGGCCGCGAGCAGTACTTC.

The table lists this clonotype with many counts. The genes are TRBV12-3 or TRBV12-4 and TRBJ1-5; TRBD1 is a possible D gene (5 bases). V lost 2 bases and J 0 bases, leaving 8 bases between the germline ends. The CDR3 length is 15 residues. CDR3 nucleotides: TGTGCCAGCAGTTTAAGACAGAGTAGCAATCAGCCCCAGCATTTT. Translated, it gives CASSLRQSSNQPQHF.

The genes are TRBV15 and TRBJ1-4; D uncertain. The V and J ends lost 6 bases and 8 bases respectively, with 13 bases between them. This CDR3 has 13 amino acids. CDR1 and CDR2 from the germline V gene are LNHNV and YYDKDF (reference sequence). The CDR3 DNA reads as TGTGCCACCAGGGGAGAACGGGAAGAAAAACTGTTTTTT. This gives the protein CATRGEREEKLFF.

This clonotype was recorded at least ten times. V usage is TRBV9 and J usage is TRBJ2-1; 8 bases align to TRBD2. The CDR3 is made up of 14 amino acids. The germline V gene encodes CDR1 SGDLS and CDR2 YYNGEE. V was pared by 7 bases and J by 6 bases, with 9 bases of the junction left unmatched. The CDR3 bases are TGTGCCAGCCGCCAGGGCGGGGGGTCCAATGAGCAGTTCTTC. Translated: CASRQGGGSNEQFF.

DNA for the CDR3: TGTGCCAGCAGTTTGGGTGGGGCCCCAGATACGCAGTATTTT. Translation: CASSLGGAPDTQYF. The chain couples TRBV27 to TRBJ2-3, with a possible D match to TRBD1 (5 bases). CDR1 is MNHEY, CDR2 SMNVEV, per germline (reference sequence). The V gene lost 3 bases and the J gene lost 4 bases, with 11 bases spanning the gap. The CDR3 runs to 14 residues.

There are many counts of this clonotype. The chain is built from TRBV27 and TRBJ2-7, with D possibly being TRBD1 (6 bases). The germline V gene encodes CDR1 MNHEY and CDR2 SMNVEV (reference sequence). V gave up 5 bases and J gave up 2 bases, with 7 bases separating them. The CDR3 is made up of 12 amino acids. This CDR3 reads CASSPGAYEQYF. CDR3 bases: TGTGCCAGCAGTCCAGGGGCCTACGAGCAGTACTTC.

The rearrangement joins TRBV4-2 to TRBJ2-2; no firm D call. The length of the CDR3 is 14 residues. V was trimmed by 3 bases and J by 5 bases, leaving 10 bases between them. Germline V gene lookup returns CDR1 LGHNA and CDR2 YNFKEQ. The CDR3 sequence: CASSHTELTGELFF. The DNA of the CDR3 is TGTGCCAGCAGCCACACAGAATTAACCGGGGAGCTGTTTTTT.

This clonotype showed up many times. The chain uses TRBV20-1 and TRBJ2-7; D call uncertain. Germline lookup yields CDR1 DFQATT and CDR2 SNEGSKA (reference sequence). V shed 3 bases and J shed 3 bases, with 21 bases lying between them. The CDR3 totals 16 residues. CDR3 amino acids: CSASPRLARPDYEQYF. The CDR3 bases are TGCAGTGCTAGTCCTCGGTTAGCCAGACCAGACTACGAGCAGTACTTC.

By sample share, this clonotype is medium-sized. This chain connects TRBV4-2 to TRBJ2-1; 9 bases match TRBD2. This CDR3 comprises 18 residues. Looked up from germline, CDR1 is LGHNA and CDR2 is YNFKEQ. J lost 1 base, V lost 3 bases, and 10 bases had no gene match. DNA of the CDR3: TGTGCCAGCAGCCAGGGGGCCGGGACTAGCCGATCCTACAATGAGCAGTTCTTC. Protein product: CASSQGAGTSRSYNEQFF.

The sample holds many counts of this clonotype. V usage is TRBV11-2 and J usage is TRBJ2-2, with D perhaps TRBD1 (5 bases). Between the trimmed V and J ends, which lost 8 bases and 3 bases, there was a span of 19 bases. Germline loops: CDR1 SGHAT, CDR2 FQNNGV. The CDR3 consists of 16 residues. CDR3 sequence reads: CASGADWWVDTGELFF. CDR3 in DNA: TGTGCCAGCGGGGCTGATTGGTGGGTGGACACCGGGGAGCTGTTTTTT. Supplemented by reference TRBV11-2 and TRBJ2-2, the full variable domain reads EAGVAQSPRYKIIEKRQSVAFWCNPISGHATLYWYQQILGQGPKLLIQFQNNGVVDDSQLPKDRFSAERLKGVDSTLKIQPAKLEDSAVYLCASGADWWVDTGELFFGEGSRLTVL.

This clonotype was recorded a few times. The chain carries TRBV6-2 or TRBV6-3 and TRBJ1-5; D unresolved. The germline V and J ends were trimmed by 6 bases and 4 bases, with 10 bases remaining between them. Per germline, CDR1 MNHEY and CDR2 SVGEGT. The CDR3 has 13 residues. CDR3 residues: CASRKSLNQPQHF. CDR3 DNA sequence: TGTGCCAGCAGGAAGAGCCTTAATCAGCCCCAGCATTTT.

V and J are TRBV19 and TRBJ2-5; D may match TRBD1 or TRBD2 (5 bases each). The CDR3 spans 11 residues. In germline, CDR1 is LNHDA, CDR2 SQIVND (reference sequence). CDR3 sequence reads: CATGTGAAQYF. CDR3 sequence (DNA): TGTGCAACCGGGACGGGCGCGGCCCAGTACTTC.

This clonotype was detected many times. The chain carries TRBV5-1 and TRBJ2-1; maybe TRBD2 (6 bases). Germline CDR1 SGHRS, CDR2 YFSETQ. The V gene lost 4 bases and the J gene lost 7 bases, with 18 bases spanning the gap. The CDR3 loop spans 15 amino acids. Here the CDR3 reads CASSLLRGIGNEQFF. CDR3 DNA sequence: TGCGCCAGCAGCCTGCTTCGGGGGATCGGTAATGAGCAGTTCTTC.

This clonotype has more than one count but fewer than ten. Here the CDR3 reads CASSYSWGQGSNEQFF. The CDR3 nucleotides read TGTGCCAGCAGTTACTCATGGGGACAGGGGTCCAATGAGCAGTTCTTC. V and J are TRBV6-5 and TRBJ2-1; 10 nucleotides agree with TRBD1. Trimming removed 0 bases from V and 6 bases from J; junction bases left unmatched: 5. This CDR3 has 16 amino acids. Germline loops: CDR1 MNHEY, CDR2 SVGAGI.

This clonotype came up many times. This rearrangement joins TRBV6-4 to TRBJ2-5; the match to TRBD2 covers 8 bases. The V gene end was trimmed by 0 bases and the J gene end by 2 bases; junction bases not matched to a gene: 5. This CDR3 has 16 residues. CDR1 is MRHNA and CDR2 is SNTAGT in the germline V gene. Here the CDR3 reads CASSDSRGGLQETQYF. The CDR3 nucleotides read TGTGCCAGCAGTGACTCTCGGGGGGGCCTACAAGAGACCCAGTACTTC.

The CDR3 sequence is CASRAAGETYNEQFF. CDR3 nucleotides: TGTGCCAGCAGGGCAGCGGGGGAAACCTACAATGAGCAGTTCTTC. The rearrangement uses TRBV5-4 and TRBJ2-1, with 8 bases aligning to TRBD2. Germline V gene data show CDR1 as SGHNT and CDR2 as YYREEE (reference sequence). This CDR3 is 15 amino acids long. The V and J ends lost 5 bases and 2 bases, in that order; junction bases with no gene match: 6.